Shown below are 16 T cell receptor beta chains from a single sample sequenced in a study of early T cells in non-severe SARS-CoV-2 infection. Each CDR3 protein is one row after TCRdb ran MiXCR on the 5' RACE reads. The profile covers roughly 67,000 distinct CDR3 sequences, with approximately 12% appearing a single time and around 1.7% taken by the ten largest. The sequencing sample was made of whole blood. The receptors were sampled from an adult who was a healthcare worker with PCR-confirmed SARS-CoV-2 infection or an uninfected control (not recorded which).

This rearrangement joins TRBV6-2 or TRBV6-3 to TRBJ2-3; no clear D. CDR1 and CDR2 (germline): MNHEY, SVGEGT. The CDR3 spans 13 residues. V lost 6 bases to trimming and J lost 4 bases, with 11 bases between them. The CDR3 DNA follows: TGTGCCAGCAGGCCCGACTTCGCAGATACGCAGTATTTT. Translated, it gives CASRPDFADTQYF.

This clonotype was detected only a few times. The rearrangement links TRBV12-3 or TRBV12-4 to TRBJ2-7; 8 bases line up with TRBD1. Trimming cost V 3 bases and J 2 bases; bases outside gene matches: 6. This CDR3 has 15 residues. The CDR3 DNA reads TGTGCCAGCAGTTTTGGGGACAGGCCTGCCTACGAGCAGTACTTC. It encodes CASSFGDRPAYEQYF.

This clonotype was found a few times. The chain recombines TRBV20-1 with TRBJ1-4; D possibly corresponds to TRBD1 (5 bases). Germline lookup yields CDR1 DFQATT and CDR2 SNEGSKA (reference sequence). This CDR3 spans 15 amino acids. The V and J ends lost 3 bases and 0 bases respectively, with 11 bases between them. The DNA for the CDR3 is TGCAGTGCTAGTCTCGGGGCCGCAACTAATGAAAAACTGTTTTTT. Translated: CSASLGAATNEKLFF.

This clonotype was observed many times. The CDR3 sequence is CASSYGLVAFF. DNA of the CDR3: TGTGCCAGCAGTTACGGTCTGGTAGCTTTCTTT. The chain uses TRBV6-2 or TRBV6-3 and TRBJ1-1; D call uncertain. V was pared by 2 bases and J by 10 bases, with 8 bases between. Germline CDR1 and CDR2: MNHEY and SVGEGT. CDR3 length equals 11 residues.

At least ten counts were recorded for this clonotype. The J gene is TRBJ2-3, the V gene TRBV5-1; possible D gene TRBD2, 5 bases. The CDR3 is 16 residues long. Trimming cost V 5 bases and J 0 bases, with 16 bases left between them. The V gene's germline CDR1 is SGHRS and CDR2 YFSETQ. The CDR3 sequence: CASRWSGRTSTDTQYF. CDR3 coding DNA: TGCGCCAGCAGGTGGTCGGGCAGGACTAGCACAGATACGCAGTATTTT. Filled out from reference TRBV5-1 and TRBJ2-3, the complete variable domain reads KAGVTQTPRYLIKTRGQQVTLSCSPISGHRSVSWYQQTPGQGLQFLFEYFSETQRNKGNFPGRFSGRQFSNSRSEMNVSTLELGDSALYLCASRWSGRTSTDTQYFGPGTRLTVL.

CDR3 sequence (DNA): TGCAGTGCCCTCACCCCAGGGGGCACCGGGGAGCTGTTTTTT. Encoded protein: CSALTPGGTGELFF. V gene TRBV20-1 combines with J gene TRBJ2-2; 7 bases are a match to TRBD1. J was trimmed by 4 bases and V by 6 bases; bases with no gene match: 8. Germline assignment: CDR1 DFQATT and CDR2 SNEGSKA (reference sequence). The CDR3 is 14 amino acids.

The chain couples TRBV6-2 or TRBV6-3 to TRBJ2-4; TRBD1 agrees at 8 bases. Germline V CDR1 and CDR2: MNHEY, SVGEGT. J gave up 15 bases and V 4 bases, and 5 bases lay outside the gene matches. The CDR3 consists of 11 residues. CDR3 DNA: TGTGCCAGCAGTTGGGACAGGCTATGGTACTTC. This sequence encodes CASSWDRLWYF.

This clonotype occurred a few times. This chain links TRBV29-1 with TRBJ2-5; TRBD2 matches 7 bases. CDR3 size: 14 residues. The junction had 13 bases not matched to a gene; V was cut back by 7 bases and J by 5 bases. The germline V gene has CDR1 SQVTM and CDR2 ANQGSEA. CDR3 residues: CSASSPGGGETQYF. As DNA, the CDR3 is TGCAGCGCCTCCTCCCCAGGCGGGGGTGAGACCCAGTACTTC.

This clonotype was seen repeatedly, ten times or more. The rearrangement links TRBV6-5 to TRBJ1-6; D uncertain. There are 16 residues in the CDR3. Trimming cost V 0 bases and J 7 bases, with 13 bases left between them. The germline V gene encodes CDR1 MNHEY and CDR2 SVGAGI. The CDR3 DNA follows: TGTGCCAGCAGTTACTCCCGGCTGCCATCAAATTCACCCCTCCACTTT. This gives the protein CASSYSRLPSNSPLHF.

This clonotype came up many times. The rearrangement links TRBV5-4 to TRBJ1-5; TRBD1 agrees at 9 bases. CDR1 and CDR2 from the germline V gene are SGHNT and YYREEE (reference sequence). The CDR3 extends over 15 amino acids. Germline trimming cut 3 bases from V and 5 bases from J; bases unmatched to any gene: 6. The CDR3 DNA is TGTGCCAGCAGCTCCGGGACAGGGAAGTATCAGCCCCAGCATTTT. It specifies CASSSGTGKYQPQHF. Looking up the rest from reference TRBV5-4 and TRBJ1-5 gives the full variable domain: ETGVTQSPTHLIKTRGQQVTLRCSSQSGHNTVSWYQQALGQGPQFIFQYYREEENGRGNFPPRFSGLQFPNYSSELNVNALELDDSALYLCASSSGTGKYQPQHFGDGTRLSIL.

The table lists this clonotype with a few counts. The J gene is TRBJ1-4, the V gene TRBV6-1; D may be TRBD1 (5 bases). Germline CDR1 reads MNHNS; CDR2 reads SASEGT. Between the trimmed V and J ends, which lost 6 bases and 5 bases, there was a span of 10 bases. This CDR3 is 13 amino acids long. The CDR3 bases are TGTGCCAGCAGCCCGTACAGGAATGAAAAACTGTTTTTT. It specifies CASSPYRNEKLFF.

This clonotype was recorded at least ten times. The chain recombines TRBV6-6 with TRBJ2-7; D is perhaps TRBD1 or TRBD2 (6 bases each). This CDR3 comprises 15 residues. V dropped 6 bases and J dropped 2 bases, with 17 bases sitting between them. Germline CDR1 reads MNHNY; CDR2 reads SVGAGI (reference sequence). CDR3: CASRLGGPGAYEQYF. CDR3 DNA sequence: TGTGCCAGCAGACTAGGGGGTCCGGGGGCCTACGAGCAGTACTTC.

The CDR3 coding sequence is TGCAGCCACGAGGGGAACACTGAAGCTTTCTTT. As protein: CSHEGNTEAFF. The chain combines TRBV29-1 with TRBJ1-1; unclear D gene. CDR3 length: 11 amino acids. The V and J ends lost 8 bases and 1 base respectively, with 8 bases between them. Germline V lookup: CDR1 SQVTM, CDR2 ANQGSEA.

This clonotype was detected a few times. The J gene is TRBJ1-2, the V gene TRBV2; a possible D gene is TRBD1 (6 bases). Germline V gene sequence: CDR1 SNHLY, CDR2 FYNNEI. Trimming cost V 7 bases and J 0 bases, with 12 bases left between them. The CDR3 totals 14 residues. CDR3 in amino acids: CASNPDSSNYGYTF. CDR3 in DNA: TGTGCCAGCAACCCGGACAGTTCTAACTATGGCTACACCTTC.

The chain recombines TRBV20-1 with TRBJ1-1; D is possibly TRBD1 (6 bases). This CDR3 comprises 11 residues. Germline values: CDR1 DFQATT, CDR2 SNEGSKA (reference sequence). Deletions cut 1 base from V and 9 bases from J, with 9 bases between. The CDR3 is CSARATGQAFF. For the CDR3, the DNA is TGCAGTGCTAGAGCAACAGGGCAAGCTTTCTTT.

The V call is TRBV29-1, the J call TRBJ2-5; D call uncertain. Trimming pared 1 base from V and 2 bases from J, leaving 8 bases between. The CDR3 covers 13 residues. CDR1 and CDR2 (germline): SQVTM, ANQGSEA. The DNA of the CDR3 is TGCAGCGTTGAAGTGGCACAGCAAGAGACCCAGTACTTC. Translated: CSVEVAQQETQYF. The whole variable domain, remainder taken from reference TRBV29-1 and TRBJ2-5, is SAVISQKPSRDICQRGTSLTIQCQVDSQVTMMFWYRQQPGQSLTLIATANQGSEATYESGFVIDKFPISRPNLTFSTLTVSNMSPEDSSIYLCSVEVAQQETQYFGPGTRLLVL.